This T cell receptor beta chain was observed in a study of blood T cell repertoires in COVID-19. Turning to the study itself: T cells, B-cell-depleted T cells, or PBMCs provided the cDNA or gDNA that served as material.

CDR3 length equals 12 residues. Germline V gives CDR1 SGHRS, CDR2 YFSETQ. With 4 bases removed from V and 1 base from J, the gap between germline ends came to 5 bases. Per the original methods: It was from reference gene primer amplification that nucleated cell counts were estimated. TCRdb's copy holds only in-frame clones and misses some; the assay was immunoSEQ multiplex PCR. The V and J calls and clone size come from that table; D and trimming were worked out from the DNA. The data show fewer than 350,000 clones, with 86% seen just once and approximately 4.4% held by the top ten. This clonotype originated in a woman in her forties with acute COVID-19. The chain joins TRBV5-1 to TRBJ1-1, with D uncertain. Sequenced: PBMCs or T cells enriched from blood (not recorded which). Here the CDR3 reads CASSSGNTEAFF. In DNA form, the CDR3 reads TGCGCCAGCAGCAGCGGGAACACTGAAGCTTTCTTT.